Here is one T cell receptor beta chain with its context. RNA transcripts were the template for amplifying TCR beta CDR3 regions. The HTBI primer set drove a first-round RT-PCR of the TCR CDR3. One entry per CDR3 protein results from TCRdb running MiXCR on the multiplex PCR reads. Of some 770,000 distinct CDR3 sequences listed, about 16% are singletons. The sample comes from a study of T cells in Graves' hyperthyroidism and ophthalmopathy. Background on the study: At the time of initial diagnosis and before any treatment, peripheral blood was collected.

CDR1 and CDR2 (germline): KGHSH, LQKENI. CDR3 length equals 14 residues. Trimming took 3 bases from V and 10 from J, leaving 16 bases between them. Stable Graves' hyperthyroidism denoted no ophthalmopathy progression over 18 months. The chain carries TRBV18 and TRBJ2-1; tentatively, D is TRBD2 (5 bases). Specimen: blood. This clonotype was obtained from a man younger than 35 with Graves' hyperthyroidism. The CDR3 loop is CASSPPLVSEEQFF. CDR3 sequence (DNA): TGTGCCAGCTCACCCCCACTAGTCTCGGAAGAGCAGTTCTTC.